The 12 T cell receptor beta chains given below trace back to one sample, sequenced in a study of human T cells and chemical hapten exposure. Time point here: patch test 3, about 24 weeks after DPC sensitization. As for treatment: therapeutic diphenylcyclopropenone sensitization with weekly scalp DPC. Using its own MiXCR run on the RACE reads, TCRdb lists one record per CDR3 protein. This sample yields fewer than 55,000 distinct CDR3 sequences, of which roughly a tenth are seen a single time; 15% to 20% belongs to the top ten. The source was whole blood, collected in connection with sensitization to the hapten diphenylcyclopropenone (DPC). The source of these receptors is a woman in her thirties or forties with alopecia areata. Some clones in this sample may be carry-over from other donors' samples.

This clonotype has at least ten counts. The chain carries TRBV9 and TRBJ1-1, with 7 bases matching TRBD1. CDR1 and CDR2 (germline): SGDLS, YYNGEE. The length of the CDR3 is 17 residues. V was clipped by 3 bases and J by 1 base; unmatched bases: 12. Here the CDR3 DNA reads TGTGCCAGCAGCGCCCTTGGGACAGCTGGACCGAACACTGAAGCTTTCTTT. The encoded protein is CASSALGTAGPNTEAFF.

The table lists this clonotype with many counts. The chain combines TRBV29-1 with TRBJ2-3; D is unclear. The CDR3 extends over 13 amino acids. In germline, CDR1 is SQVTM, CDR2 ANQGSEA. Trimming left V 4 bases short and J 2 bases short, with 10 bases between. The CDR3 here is CSVGSASTDTQYF. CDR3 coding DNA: TGCAGCGTTGGGAGCGCATCCACAGATACGCAGTATTTT.

The CDR3 region is CASSPGLAGGTDYEQYF. The DNA for the CDR3 is TGCGCCAGCAGCCCGGGACTAGCGGGGGGAACAGACTACGAGCAGTACTTC. The chain recombines TRBV5-1 with TRBJ2-7, with 15 bases identical to TRBD2. Germline trimming cut 4 bases from V and 3 bases from J; bases unmatched to any gene: 8. CDR3 length: 17 amino acids. Per germline, CDR1 SGHRS and CDR2 YFSETQ. Based on the CDR3 plus reference TRBV5-1 and TRBJ2-7, the full variable domain is KAGVTQTPRYLIKTRGQQVTLSCSPISGHRSVSWYQQTPGQGLQFLFEYFSETQRNKGNFPGRFSGRQFSNSRSEMNVSTLELGDSALYLCASSPGLAGGTDYEQYFGPGTRLTVT.

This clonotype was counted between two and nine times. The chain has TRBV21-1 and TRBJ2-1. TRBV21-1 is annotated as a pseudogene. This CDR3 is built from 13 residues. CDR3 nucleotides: TGTGCCAGCAGCACTGGGCCCTACAATGAGCAGTTCTTC. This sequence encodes CASSTGPYNEQFF.

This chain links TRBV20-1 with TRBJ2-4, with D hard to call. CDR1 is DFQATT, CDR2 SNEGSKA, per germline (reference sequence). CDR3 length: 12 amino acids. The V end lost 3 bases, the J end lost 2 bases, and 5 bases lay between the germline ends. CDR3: CSASFTKNIQYF. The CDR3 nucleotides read TGCAGTGCTAGTTTTACCAAAAACATTCAGTACTTC.

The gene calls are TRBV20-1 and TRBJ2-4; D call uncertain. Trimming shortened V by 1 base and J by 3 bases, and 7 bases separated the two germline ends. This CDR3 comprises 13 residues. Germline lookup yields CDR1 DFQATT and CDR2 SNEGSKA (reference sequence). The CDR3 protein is CSARGVDKNIQYF. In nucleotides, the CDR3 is TGCAGTGCTAGAGGGGTGGACAAAAACATTCAGTACTTC.

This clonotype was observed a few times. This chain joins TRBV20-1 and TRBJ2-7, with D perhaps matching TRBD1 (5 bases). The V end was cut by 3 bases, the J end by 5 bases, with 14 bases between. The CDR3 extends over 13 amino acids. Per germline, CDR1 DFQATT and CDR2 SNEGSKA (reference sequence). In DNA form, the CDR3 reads TGCAGTGCTAGGGGCAGGGATGCCCACGAGCAGTACTTC. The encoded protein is CSARGRDAHEQYF.

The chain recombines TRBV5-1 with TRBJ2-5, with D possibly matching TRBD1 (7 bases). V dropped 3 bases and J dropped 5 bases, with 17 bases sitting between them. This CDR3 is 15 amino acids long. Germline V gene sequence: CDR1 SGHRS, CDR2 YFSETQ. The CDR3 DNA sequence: TGCGCCAGCAGCTCGGGGACAGCCGGAGGGGAGACCCAGTACTTC. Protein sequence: CASSSGTAGGETQYF. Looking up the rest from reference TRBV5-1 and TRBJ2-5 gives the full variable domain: KAGVTQTPRYLIKTRGQQVTLSCSPISGHRSVSWYQQTPGQGLQFLFEYFSETQRNKGNFPGRFSGRQFSNSRSEMNVSTLELGDSALYLCASSSGTAGGETQYFGPGTRLLVL.

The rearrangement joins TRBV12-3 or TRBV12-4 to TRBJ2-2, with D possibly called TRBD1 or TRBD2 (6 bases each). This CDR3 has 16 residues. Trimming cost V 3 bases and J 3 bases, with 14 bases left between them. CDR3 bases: TGTGCCAGCAGTTTGCCCCCGGGGGCTCACACCGGGGAGCTGTTTTTT. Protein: CASSLPPGAHTGELFF.

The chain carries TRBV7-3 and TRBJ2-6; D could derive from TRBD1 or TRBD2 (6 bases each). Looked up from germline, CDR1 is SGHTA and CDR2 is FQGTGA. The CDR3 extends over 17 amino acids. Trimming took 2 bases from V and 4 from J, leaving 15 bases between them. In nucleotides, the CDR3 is TGTGCCAGCAGCTTATCCGGGGGCCTATCCGGGGCCAACGTCCTGACTTTC. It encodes CASSLSGGLSGANVLTF.

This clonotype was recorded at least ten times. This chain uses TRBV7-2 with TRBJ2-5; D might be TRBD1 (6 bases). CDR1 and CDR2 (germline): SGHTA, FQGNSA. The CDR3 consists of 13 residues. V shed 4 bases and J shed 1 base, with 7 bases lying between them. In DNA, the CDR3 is TGTGCCAGCAGCTACAGGGTCCAAGAGACCCAGTACTTC. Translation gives CASSYRVQETQYF. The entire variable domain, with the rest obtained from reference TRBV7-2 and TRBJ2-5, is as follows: GAGVSQSPSNKVTEKGKDVELRCDPISGHTALYWYRQSLGQGLEFLIYFQGNSAPDKSGLPSDRFSAERTGGSVSTLTIQRTQQEDSAVYLCASSYRVQETQYFGPGTRLLVL.

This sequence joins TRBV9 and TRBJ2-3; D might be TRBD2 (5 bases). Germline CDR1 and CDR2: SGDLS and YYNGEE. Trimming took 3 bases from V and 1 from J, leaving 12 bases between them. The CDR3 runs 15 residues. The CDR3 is CASSAGARGTDTQYF. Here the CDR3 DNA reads TGTGCCAGCAGCGCCGGCGCGAGGGGCACAGATACGCAGTATTTT.